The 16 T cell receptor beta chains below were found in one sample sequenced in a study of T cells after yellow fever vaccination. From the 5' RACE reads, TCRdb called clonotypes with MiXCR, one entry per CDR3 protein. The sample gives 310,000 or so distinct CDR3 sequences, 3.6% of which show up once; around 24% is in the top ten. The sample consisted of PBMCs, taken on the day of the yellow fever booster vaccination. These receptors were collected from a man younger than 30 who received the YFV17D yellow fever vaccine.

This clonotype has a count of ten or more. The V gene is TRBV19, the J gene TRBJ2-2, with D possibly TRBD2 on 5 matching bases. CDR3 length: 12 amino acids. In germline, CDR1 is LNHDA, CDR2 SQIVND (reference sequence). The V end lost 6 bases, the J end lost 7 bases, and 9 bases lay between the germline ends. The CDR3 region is CASRRANGELFF. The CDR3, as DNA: TGTGCCAGTAGGCGGGCCAACGGGGAGCTGTTTTTT.

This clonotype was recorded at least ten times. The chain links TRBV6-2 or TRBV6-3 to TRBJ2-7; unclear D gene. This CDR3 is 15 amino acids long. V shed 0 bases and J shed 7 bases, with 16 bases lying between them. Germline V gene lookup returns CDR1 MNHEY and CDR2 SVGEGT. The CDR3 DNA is TGTGCCAGCAGTTACTCGGACGGCCGGGTTCGGGAGCAGTACTTC. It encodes CASSYSDGRVREQYF.

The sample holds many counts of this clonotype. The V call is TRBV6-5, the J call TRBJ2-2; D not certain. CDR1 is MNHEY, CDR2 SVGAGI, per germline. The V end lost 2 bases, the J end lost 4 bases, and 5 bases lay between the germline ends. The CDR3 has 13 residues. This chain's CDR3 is CASSYVGTGELFF. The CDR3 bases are TGTGCCAGCAGTTACGTGGGCACCGGGGAGCTGTTTTTT.

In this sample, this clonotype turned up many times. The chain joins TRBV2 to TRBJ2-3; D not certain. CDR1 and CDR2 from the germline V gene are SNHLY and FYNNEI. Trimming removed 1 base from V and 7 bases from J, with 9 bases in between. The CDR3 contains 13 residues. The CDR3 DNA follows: TGTGCCAGCAGTGAAGAAAGGCGGAATACGCAGTATTTT. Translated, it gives CASSEERRNTQYF.

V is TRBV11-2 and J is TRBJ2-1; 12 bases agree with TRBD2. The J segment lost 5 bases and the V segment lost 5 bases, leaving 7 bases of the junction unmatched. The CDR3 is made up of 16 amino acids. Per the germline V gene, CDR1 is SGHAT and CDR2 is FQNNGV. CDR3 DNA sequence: TGTGCCAGCAGCCCCGGACTAGCGGGGACCCACAATGAGCAGTTCTTC. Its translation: CASSPGLAGTHNEQFF.

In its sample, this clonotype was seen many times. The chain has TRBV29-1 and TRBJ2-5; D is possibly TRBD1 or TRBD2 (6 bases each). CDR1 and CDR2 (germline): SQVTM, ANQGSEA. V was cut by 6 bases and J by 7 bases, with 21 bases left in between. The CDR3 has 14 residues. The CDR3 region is CSVPEGGIPWTQYF. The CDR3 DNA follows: TGCAGCGTCCCCGAGGGGGGTATCCCGTGGACCCAGTACTTC.

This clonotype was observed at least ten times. CDR3 in amino acids: CASSIKPLLQGYNEQFF. The CDR3 nucleotides read TGTGCCAGTAGTATAAAGCCCCTCTTACAGGGCTACAATGAGCAGTTCTTC. The chain links TRBV19 to TRBJ2-1, with a possible D match to TRBD1 (6 bases). This CDR3 region has 17 residues. The germline V and J ends were trimmed by 2 bases and 3 bases, with 17 bases remaining between them. Germline-derived CDR1 and CDR2 are LNHDA and SQIVND (reference sequence). Filled out from reference TRBV19 and TRBJ2-1, the complete variable domain reads DGGITQSPKYLFRKEGQNVTLSCEQNLNHDAMYWYRQDPGQGLRLIYYSQIVNDFQKGDIAEGYSVSREKKESFPLTVTSAQKNPTAFYLCASSIKPLLQGYNEQFFGPGTRLTVL.

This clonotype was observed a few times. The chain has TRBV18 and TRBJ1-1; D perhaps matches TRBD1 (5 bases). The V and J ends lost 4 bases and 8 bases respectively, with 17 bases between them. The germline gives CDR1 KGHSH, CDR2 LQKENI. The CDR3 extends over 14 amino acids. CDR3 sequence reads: CASSLGREPNEAFF. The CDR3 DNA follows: TGTGCCAGCTCACTGGGCAGGGAACCTAACGAAGCTTTCTTT. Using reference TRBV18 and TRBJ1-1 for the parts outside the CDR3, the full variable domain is NAGVMQNPRHLVRRRGQEARLRCSPMKGHSHVYWYRQLPEEGLKFMVYLQKENIIDESGMPKERFSAEFPKEGPSILRIQQVVRGDSAAYFCASSLGREPNEAFFGQGTRLTVV.

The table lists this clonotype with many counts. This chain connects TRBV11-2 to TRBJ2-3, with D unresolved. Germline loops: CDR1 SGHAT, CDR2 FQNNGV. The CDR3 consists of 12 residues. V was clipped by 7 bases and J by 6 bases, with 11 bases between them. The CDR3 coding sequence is TGTGCCAGCACATGGGCCTTGGATACGCAGTATTTT. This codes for CASTWALDTQYF.

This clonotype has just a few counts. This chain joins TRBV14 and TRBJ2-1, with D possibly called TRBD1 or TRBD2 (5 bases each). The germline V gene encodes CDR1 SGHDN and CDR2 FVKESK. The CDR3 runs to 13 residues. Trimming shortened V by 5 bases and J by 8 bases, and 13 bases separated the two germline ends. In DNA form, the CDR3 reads TGTGCCAGCAGCGCGAGGGGAAGAGATGAGCAGTTCTTC. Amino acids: CASSARGRDEQFF.

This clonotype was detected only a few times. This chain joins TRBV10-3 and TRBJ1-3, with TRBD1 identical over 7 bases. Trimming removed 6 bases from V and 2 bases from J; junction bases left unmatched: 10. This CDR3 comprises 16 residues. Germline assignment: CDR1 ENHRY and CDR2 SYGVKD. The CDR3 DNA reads TGTGCCATCAGAGTTTCCGACAGGGATGCTGGAAACACCATATATTTT. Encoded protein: CAIRVSDRDAGNTIYF.

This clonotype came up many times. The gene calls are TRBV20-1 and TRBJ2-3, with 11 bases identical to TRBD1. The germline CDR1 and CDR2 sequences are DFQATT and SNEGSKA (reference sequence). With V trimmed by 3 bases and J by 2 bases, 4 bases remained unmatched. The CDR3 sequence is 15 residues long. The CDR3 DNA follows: TGCAGTGCTAGTTCCGGACAGGGGGCCACAGATACGCAGTATTTT. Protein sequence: CSASSGQGATDTQYF.

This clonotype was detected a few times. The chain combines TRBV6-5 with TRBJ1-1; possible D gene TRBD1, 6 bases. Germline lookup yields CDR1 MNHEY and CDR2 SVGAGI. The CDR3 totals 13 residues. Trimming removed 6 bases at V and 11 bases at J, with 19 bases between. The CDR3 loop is CASRGLGADGAFF. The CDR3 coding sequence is TGTGCCAGCAGGGGACTGGGGGCCGATGGGGCTTTCTTT.

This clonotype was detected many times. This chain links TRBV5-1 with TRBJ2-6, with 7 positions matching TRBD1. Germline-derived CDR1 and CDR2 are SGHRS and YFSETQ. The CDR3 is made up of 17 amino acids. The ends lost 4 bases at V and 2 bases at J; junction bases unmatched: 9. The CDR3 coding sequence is TGCGCCAGCAGCGCCTTCGGCCAGGGGGCTGGGGCCAACGTCCTGACTTTC. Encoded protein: CASSAFGQGAGANVLTF. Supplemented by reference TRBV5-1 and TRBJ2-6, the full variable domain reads KAGVTQTPRYLIKTRGQQVTLSCSPISGHRSVSWYQQTPGQGLQFLFEYFSETQRNKGNFPGRFSGRQFSNSRSEMNVSTLELGDSALYLCASSAFGQGAGANVLTFGAGSRLTVL.

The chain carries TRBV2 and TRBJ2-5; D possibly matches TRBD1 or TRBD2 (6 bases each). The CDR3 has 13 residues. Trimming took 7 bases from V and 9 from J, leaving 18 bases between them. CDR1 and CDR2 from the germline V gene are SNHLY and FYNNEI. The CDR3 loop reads CASNEGGAGPQYF. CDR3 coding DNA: TGTGCCAGCAACGAGGGGGGCGCGGGACCCCAGTACTTC.

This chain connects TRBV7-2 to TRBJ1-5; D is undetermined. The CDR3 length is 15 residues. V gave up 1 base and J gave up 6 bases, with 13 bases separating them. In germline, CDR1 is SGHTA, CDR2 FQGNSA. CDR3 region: CASSLDGISSQPQHF. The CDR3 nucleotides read TGTGCCAGCAGCTTAGACGGCATATCAAGTCAGCCCCAGCATTTT.